This T cell receptor beta chain was found in a study of blood T cell repertoires in COVID-19. Some clones are missing from TCRdb's copy, which holds only in-frame ones; the method was immunoSEQ multiplex PCR. The sample lists under 250,000 clones, approximately 80% occurring once. The CDR3 runs 16 residues. V shed 3 bases and J 2 bases; nucleotides not matched to a gene: 7. Germline-derived CDR1 and CDR2 are SGDLS and YYNGEE. Sequenced input: peripheral blood. The chain uses TRBV9 and TRBJ2-7; 11 bases align to TRBD2. The sequence derives from a man aged 35 to 55 with acute or convalescent COVID-19. CDR3 nucleotides: TGTGCCAGCAGCGCCAGTAGCGGGAGGGCCACCTACGAGCAGTACTTC. It yields the protein CASSASSGRATYEQYF.